A selection of T cell receptor beta chains follows, all from one sample in a study of post-analysis software for immune sequencing data. From the PCR reads, TCRdb called clonotypes with MiXCR, one entry per CDR3 protein. Of about 680,000 distinct CDR3 sequences listed, around 60% were seen once; the top ten hold about 11%. The specimen was blood. These receptors originate from a girl aged 2 to 10 with multiple sclerosis. Each CDR3 is given with its conserved first and last residue. A D gene is named only where the DNA matches it firmly. The size field is filled for only some rows; it gives once, few, many or a size class.

V gene	D gene	clone size	J gene	CDR3 DNA	CDR3 protein
TRBV7-9	.	few	TRBJ2-7	TGTGCCAGCAGCTTAGGCAGGGAATCCTACGAGCAGTACTTC	CASSLGRESYEQYF
TRBV7-2	TRBD2	.	TRBJ2-1	TGTGCCAGCGTCCAGCGGGACGTCAATGAGCAGTTCTTC	CASVQRDVNEQFF
TRBV5-1	.	many	TRBJ2-5	TGCGCCAGCAGCTCCCATCCCACATTTCAAGAGACCCAGTACTTC	CASSSHPTFQETQYF
TRBV5-1	.	.	TRBJ2-3	TGCGCCAGCTTGAGCGCAGATACGCAGTATTTT	CASLSADTQYF
TRBV20-1	.	.	TRBJ2-1	TGCAGTGCTAGCCCCACCATCTCCTACAATGAGCAGTTCTTC	CSASPTISYNEQFF
TRBV7-2	.	.	TRBJ2-4	TGTGCCAGCAGCCTGGTGGGGGGCATCGAAAACATTCAGTACTTC	CASSLVGGIENIQYF
TRBV25-1	.	few	TRBJ1-2	TGTGCCAGCAGTGAATACGCGAGCGGGGATGGCTACACCTTC	CASSEYASGDGYTF
TRBV5-1	TRBD1	few	TRBJ2-7	TGCGCCAGCAGCCCTCTGAGCCCGACAGGGTCCGAGCAGTACTTC	CASSPLSPTGSEQYF
TRBV11-2	TRBD1	once	TRBJ1-2	TGTGCCAGCAGCCCACCTACACAGGGGCGCGGCTATGGCTACACCTTC	CASSPPTQGRGYGYTF
TRBV5-1	TRBD1	.	TRBJ2-1	TGCGCCAGCAGCCCGGGACAGCTCGAATGCAATGAGCAGTTCTTC	CASSPGQLECNEQFF
TRBV5-4	TRBD2	.	TRBJ2-3	TGTGCCAGCAGCTTGACTAGCGGGGGGGCCGTAACAGATACGCAGTATTTT	CASSLTSGGAVTDTQYF
TRBV24-1	.	.	TRBJ2-1	TGTACCACCAGTGAGGGGGACCCCGTCTACAATGAGCAGTTCTTC	CTTSEGDPVYNEQFF
TRBV12-3/TRBV12-4	TRBD1	.	TRBJ1-1	TGTGCCAGCACCCCGGGACAGGGGGCAGTCACTGAAGCTTTCTTT	CASTPGQGAVTEAFF
TRBV29-1	TRBD2	few	TRBJ2-5	TGCAGCGTTGAACTAGCGGGAAGTGGGGAGACCCAGTACTTC	CSVELAGSGETQYF
TRBV6-2/TRBV6-3	.	.	TRBJ1-2	TGTGCCAGCAGTTACCGACCGGGCGGCTACACCTTC	CASSYRPGGYTF
TRBV7-8	.	.	TRBJ2-1	TGTGCCAGCAGCCCCACTAGCCCGAGCTCCTACAATGAGCAGTTCTTC	CASSPTSPSSYNEQFF
TRBV3-1	.	few	TRBJ2-7	TGTGCCAGCAGCCAAGCAGGAATCTACGAGCAGTACTTC	CASSQAGIYEQYF
TRBV9	.	.	TRBJ2-5	TGTGCCAGCTATCCGGGCCCTGGAGAGACCCAGTACTTC	CASYPGPGETQYF
TRBV19	.	.	TRBJ2-1	TGTGCCAGTATTAATACAGGGAGGGGGAATGAGCAGTTCTTC	CASINTGRGNEQFF
TRBV4-1	.	.	TRBJ1-1	TGCGCCAGCAGCCTGGTAGTGGTTTGGAACACTGAAGCTTTCTTT	CASSLVVVWNTEAFF
TRBV29-1	.	.	TRBJ2-5	TGCAGCTCCGGGACGATCCAAGAGACCCAGTACTTC	CSSGTIQETQYF
TRBV20-1	.	.	TRBJ2-1	TGCAGTGCTAGAGGTCCCTATTCCAATGAGCAGTTCTTC	CSARGPYSNEQFF
TRBV5-1	TRBD1	few	TRBJ1-2	TGCGCCAGCAGCCCGCGGACAGGGAGGTCCCCAATCTATGGCTACACCTTC	CASSPRTGRSPIYGYTF
TRBV6-1	.	.	TRBJ2-3	TGTGCCAGCAGTCTAACCAGGGTTATGACAGATACGCAGTATTTT	CASSLTRVMTDTQYF
TRBV29-1	.	few	TRBJ2-7	TGCAGCGTTGAGTTAGCAGCCTACGAGCAGTACTTC	CSVELAAYEQYF
TRBV29-1	TRBD1	.	TRBJ1-2	TGCAGCGTTGTAGGGACAGGGACCTATGGCTACACCTTC	CSVVGTGTYGYTF
TRBV6-5	TRBD2	.	TRBJ2-7	TGTGCCAGCAGTGATAGACTAGCGCCCTACGAGCAGTACTTC	CASSDRLAPYEQYF
TRBV7-9	TRBD1	few	TRBJ2-1	TGTGCCAGCAGCCCACAGGGGGCGGTGTACAATGAGCAGTTCTTC	CASSPQGAVYNEQFF
TRBV12-3/TRBV12-4	.	few	TRBJ2-1	TGTGCCAGCAGTTTACCGCCCTTAGGGAATGAGCAGTTCTTC	CASSLPPLGNEQFF